The 10 T cell receptor beta chains below were found in one sample sequenced in a study of cytomegalovirus exposure and HLA in healthy donors. Primers: 60 Vbeta forward and 13 Jbeta reverse. Method: immunoSEQ multiplex PCR; TCRdb's copy keeps in-frame clones and lacks some. Among approximately 35,000 clones listed, roughly 67% were seen once. The sample was PBMCs. These receptors all come from a man aged 35 to 55 in good health and CMV-seropositive.

The sample holds one count of this clone. This rearrangement joins TRBV5-1 to TRBJ1-4; tentative D call: TRBD1 (5 bases). From germline, CDR1 is SGHRS and CDR2 YFSETQ. V was clipped by 3 bases and J by 0 bases, with 9 bases between them. CDR3 length equals 15 residues. The CDR3 is CASSSGRATNEKLFF. CDR3 in DNA: TGCGCCAGCAGCTCGGGCAGGGCAACTAATGAAAAACTGTTTTTT.

The rearrangement links TRBV5-1 to TRBJ2-3; D call uncertain. Germline CDR1 and CDR2: SGHRS and YFSETQ. V was cut by 4 bases and J by 3 bases, with 9 bases left in between. This CDR3 comprises 13 residues. The CDR3 DNA follows: TGCGCCAGCAGCGCTTCCGGTACAGATACGCAGTATTTT. This encodes CASSASGTDTQYF. Using reference TRBV5-1 and TRBJ2-3 for the parts outside the CDR3, the full variable domain is KAGVTQTPRYLIKTRGQQVTLSCSPISGHRSVSWYQQTPGQGLQFLFEYFSETQRNKGNFPGRFSGRQFSNSRSEMNVSTLELGDSALYLCASSASGTDTQYFGPGTRLTVL.

The count of this clone is one. V usage is TRBV13 and J usage is TRBJ2-7; 8 positions match TRBD1. There are 17 residues in the CDR3. The germline CDR1 and CDR2 sequences are PRHDT and FYEKMQ (reference sequence). Unmatched junction bases numbered 15, after V lost 5 bases and J lost 3 bases. The CDR3 sequence: CASSPRGRGDRSYEQYF. Here the CDR3 DNA reads TGTGCCAGCAGCCCGCGAGGTAGAGGGGACAGGAGCTACGAGCAGTACTTC.

This clone was observed a handful of times. The V call is TRBV5-1, the J call TRBJ1-2, with TRBD1 identical over 8 bases. CDR3 length: 16 residues. Germline values: CDR1 SGHRS, CDR2 YFSETQ. V lost 1 base and J lost 4; bases outside the gene matches: 9. The chain's CDR3 is CASSLTGQGTLYGYTF. Written as DNA, the CDR3 is TGCGCCAGCAGCTTGACCGGACAGGGAACCCTCTATGGCTACACCTTC. Full variable domain (remainder filled in from reference TRBV5-1 and TRBJ1-2): KAGVTQTPRYLIKTRGQQVTLSCSPISGHRSVSWYQQTPGQGLQFLFEYFSETQRNKGNFPGRFSGRQFSNSRSEMNVSTLELGDSALYLCASSLTGQGTLYGYTFGSGTRLTVV.

This clone was observed a handful of times. The J gene is TRBJ1-6, the V gene TRBV14; the D is unclear. Trimming removed 0 bases at V and 10 bases at J, with 13 bases between. Germline assignment: CDR1 SGHDN and CDR2 FVKESK. The CDR3 spans 15 residues. CDR3 sequence reads: CASSQDARYGSPLHF. The CDR3 DNA sequence: TGTGCCAGCAGCCAAGATGCCAGGTATGGATCACCCCTCCACTTT.

The rearrangement joins TRBV11-3 to TRBJ2-5; 7 nucleotides align to TRBD2. The CDR3 sequence is 17 residues long. The V and J ends lost 1 base and 5 bases, in that order; junction bases with no gene match: 13. The germline CDR1 and CDR2 sequences are SGHNT and YENEEA. CDR3 protein: CASSLVGWGGGGETQYF. The DNA of the CDR3 is TGTGCCAGCAGCTTAGTAGGGTGGGGGGGAGGCGGGGAGACCCAGTACTTC.

In this sample, this clone turned up a few times. The chain carries TRBV18 and TRBJ2-4; 8 bases agree with TRBD1. This CDR3 spans 15 amino acids. The trim removed 6 bases at V and 7 bases at J, leaving 11 bases unmatched. Per the germline V gene, CDR1 is KGHSH and CDR2 is LQKENI. CDR3 nucleotide sequence: TGTGCCAGCTCCACTCCCAGGGGGCTTGGGAACATTCAGTACTTC. Translated, it gives CASSTPRGLGNIQYF.

On this clone itself: Different DNA sequences within this sample yield the same CDR3. This sequence joins TRBV18 and TRBJ2-5, with D tentatively TRBD2 (6 bases). V was shortened by 3 bases and J by 5 bases, with 19 bases between the two germline ends. This CDR3 region has 16 residues. Germline assignment: CDR1 KGHSH and CDR2 LQKENI. The CDR3 DNA sequence: TGTGCCAGCTCACCGGGTGGGACTCAGTCCCAGGAGACCCAGTACTTC. As protein: CASSPGGTQSQETQYF.

V and J are TRBV10-2 and TRBJ2-5, with 7 positions matching TRBD2. This CDR3 has 15 residues. The junction had 11 bases not matched to a gene; V was cut back by 6 bases and J by 4 bases. Germline CDR1 and CDR2: WSHSY and SAAADI. As DNA, the CDR3 is TGCGCCAGCAGCCGGACCGGGACTACGCTAGAGACCCAGTACTTC. Translated: CASSRTGTTLETQYF.

V and J are TRBV6-1 and TRBJ2-3; TRBD1 agrees at 7 bases. CDR1 and CDR2 from the germline V gene are MNHNS and SASEGT. CDR3 length equals 14 residues. With V trimmed by 7 bases and J by 4 bases, 8 bases remained unmatched. The CDR3 coding sequence is TGTGCCAGCATTACGACAGGGTCGGCAGATACGCAGTATTTT. Encoded protein: CASITTGSADTQYF.